This TCR beta chain comes out of a study of cytomegalovirus exposure and HLA in healthy donors. Study context: T cells numbering around 190 million yielded some 100 million unique TCR beta sequences in an earlier analysis.

PCR primers comprised 60 Vbeta and 13 Jbeta primers. TCRdb keeps only in-frame clones here, not all; method: immunoSEQ multiplex PCR. The sample yields 150,000 to 200,000 clones, around 76% seen once. It was healthy bone marrow donors who served as donors. Trimming removed 3 bases from V and 2 bases from J; junction bases left unmatched: 6. There are 15 residues in the CDR3. Germline CDR1 reads KGHSH; CDR2 reads LQKENI. Study-wide results and caveats: Later work associated roughly 17,000 TCR beta sequences with HLA alleles at 0.05 false discovery rate.

A note on this clone: Its antigen remains unidentified.

This chain connects TRBV18 to TRBJ2-7, with TRBD2 matching over 8 bases. The sequenced sample was PBMCs. This receptor was identified in a man in his forties or fifties in good health and CMV-seronegative. CDR3 sequence: CASSPQRGTTYEQYF. The CDR3 DNA is TGTGCCAGCTCACCGCAGCGGGGGACCACCTACGAGCAGTACTTC.